The rows below give T cell receptor beta chains drawn from one sample of a study of cytomegalovirus exposure and HLA in healthy donors. The table came from immunoSEQ multiplex PCR; TCRdb's copy has only in-frame clones and leaves some out. The table has 170,000 or so clones, 70% to 85% seen once. The material sequenced was PBMCs. The receptor set was obtained from a woman under 40 in good health and CMV-seropositive. The conserved cysteine and the conserved F or W are not part of the CDR3 here.

v_call cdr3_aa
TRBV14 ASSHVAGAHYNEQF
TRBV11-1 ASSFGEGLTEAF
TRBV7-9 ASSLNRGQETQY
TRBV7-8 ASSPPGLAGGRQF
TRBV10-1 ASSPTQERGNIQY
TRBV10-3 AISETSGSRGTDTQY
TRBV10-3 AISQQRTGQETQY
TRBV30 AWRGQPYEQY
TRBV7-8 ASRLPEQGNYGYT
TRBV29-1 SFTGSYGYT